This TCR beta chain is from a study of T cell repertoires in cytomegalovirus infection. Across the study: Signatures in public TCR beta sequences pointed to both CMV infection and matching HLA type.

In regard to this clonotype: The antigen is undetermined.

Whole-study findings and limits: Cumulative public TCR beta family frequency identified carriers of CMV plus the relevant HLA.

The germline CDR1 and CDR2 sequences are SGDLS and YYNGEE. The CDR3 spans 10 residues. V lost 3 bases, J lost 6 bases, and 3 bases lay in between. MiXCR was run by TCRdb on the reads, yielding one entry per CDR3 protein. The table has about 110,000 distinct CDR3 sequences, under 55% seen once. The rearrangement uses TRBV9 and TRBJ1-2, with unresolved D. Sequences were derived from CD8+ T cells from cultured PBMCs, sampled from culture after CMV antigen stimulation. This receptor was obtained from a human donor in good health (CMV status not recorded). Some clones in this sample may be carry-over from other donors' samples. The CDR3 nucleotides are TGTGCCAGCAGCGGCAATGGCTACACCTTC. Translation: CASSGNGYTF.